The clone carrying this TCR beta chain has a count of ten or more. Its antigen is unknown. TCRdb re-analysed the 5' RACE reads in MiXCR, keeping a single row per CDR3 protein. The sample gives more than 60,000 distinct CDR3 sequences, under 7.5% of which show up once; roughly 5% is in the top ten. These data come from a study of CD8 T cells in ankylosing spondylitis. Per germline, CDR1 DFQATT and CDR2 SNEGSKA (reference sequence). The length of the CDR3 is 13 residues. V was cut by 5 bases and J by 4 bases, with 15 bases left in between. Points from the study as a whole: Several of the motif variants were reported before in synovial fluid and blood from reactive arthritis. Disease-linked clones, CD8+, were relatively rare in peripheral blood.

The sequence derives from a male donor with ankylosing spondylitis. Sequenced: synovial fluid, either unsorted or a sorted T cell fraction (not recorded which). The V call is TRBV20-1, the J call TRBJ2-7, with D perhaps TRBD1 (7 bases). CDR3 coding DNA: TGCAGTGCTGGGGGGCCAGGGGGGTACGAGCAGTACTTC. This encodes CSAGGPGGYEQYF.